These 3 T cell receptor beta chains share one sample of origin, sequenced in a study of blood T cell repertoires in COVID-19. Sequencing used immunoSEQ multiplex PCR; TCRdb keeps in-frame clones, though not all of them. The sample contains some 69,000 clones, 80% to 85% of which appear only once. The sample comprised peripheral blood. The receptors originated from a woman aged 60-70 years with acute or convalescent COVID-19.

The genes are TRBV7-9 and TRBJ1-6, with TRBD1 matching 7 bases. The CDR3 loop spans 13 amino acids. CDR1 is SEHNR, CDR2 FQNEAQ, per germline (reference sequence). V lost 7 bases, J lost 5 bases, and 2 bases stayed unmatched. CDR3 in DNA: TGTGCCAGCACCCAGGGGGATAATTCACCCCTCCACTTT. As protein: CASTQGDNSPLHF.

To note about this clone: The sample carries other DNA sequences with the same CDR3. This chain links TRBV9 with TRBJ1-2; D not resolved. CDR1 is SGDLS, CDR2 YYNGEE, per germline. CDR3 length: 13 residues. V lost 0 bases to trimming and J lost 5 bases, with 8 bases between them. The CDR3 is CASSVEGGYGYTF. The CDR3 DNA reads TGTGCCAGCAGCGTAGAGGGAGGTTATGGCTACACCTTC.

This clone was seen a few times. The CDR3 loop is CASSQDLGGTFPSNEKLFF. CDR3 DNA sequence: TGTGCCAGCAGCCAAGATCTGGGAGGGACTTTTCCTTCTAATGAAAAACTGTTTTTT. This chain joins TRBV3-1 (or the pseudogene TRBV3-2) and TRBJ1-4, with a tentative D call TRBD1 (5 bases). The CDR3 runs 19 residues. Per germline, CDR1 LGHDT and CDR2 YNNKEL (reference sequence). The V end lost 0 bases, the J end lost 3 bases, and 20 bases lay between the germline ends.